The 17 T cell receptor beta chains in this list originate from one sample, sequenced in a study of cytomegalovirus exposure and HLA in healthy donors. PCR was performed using 60 Vbeta and 13 Jbeta primers. Libraries were prepared by immunoSEQ multiplex PCR; TCRdb keeps only in-frame clonotypes and omits some of them. The sample consists of roughly 160,000 clones, 75% to 85% of them appearing once. Sequenced material: PBMCs. Receptors originate from a woman aged 50 to 60 in good health and CMV-seronegative.

J is TRBJ1-5 and V is TRBV15, with 9 bases matching TRBD1. The germline CDR1 and CDR2 sequences are LNHNV and YYDKDF (reference sequence). V gave up 4 bases and J gave up 2 bases; unmatched junction bases: 12. This CDR3 has 18 amino acids. CDR3 amino acids: CATSITGGREGRNQPQHF. CDR3 nucleotide sequence: TGTGCCACCAGCATTACAGGGGGCAGAGAGGGCCGCAATCAGCCCCAGCATTTT.

The rearrangement uses TRBV7-9 and TRBJ2-7; maybe TRBD1 (7 bases). Trimming shortened V by 1 base and J by 4 bases, and 14 bases separated the two germline ends. Germline-derived CDR1 and CDR2 are SEHNR and FQNEAQ (reference sequence). The CDR3 contains 15 residues. CDR3 region: CASSLGGQGGYEQYF. The CDR3 DNA sequence: TGTGCCAGCAGCTTAGGCGGTCAGGGGGGTTACGAGCAGTACTTC.

The gene calls are TRBV29-1 and TRBJ2-3; 7 nucleotides line up with TRBD2. The CDR3 has 12 residues. The germline gives CDR1 SQVTM, CDR2 ANQGSEA. Unmatched junction bases numbered 7, after V lost 7 bases and J lost 6 bases. The CDR3 spells CSAGLVEDTQYF. DNA of the CDR3: TGCAGCGCCGGACTAGTTGAGGATACGCAGTATTTT.

J is TRBJ2-6 and V is TRBV15, with TRBD1 matching 7 bases. CDR3 length: 18 amino acids. CDR1 is LNHNV, CDR2 YYDKDF, per germline (reference sequence). With V trimmed by 2 bases and J by 2 bases, 9 bases remained unmatched. CDR3 DNA sequence: TGTGCCACCAGCAGATTTGCCGACAGGGTGGCTGGGGCCAACGTCCTGACTTTC. Translated, it gives CATSRFADRVAGANVLTF.

J is TRBJ2-2 and V is TRBV11-2, with 11 nucleotides matching TRBD2. This CDR3 has 16 residues. Looked up from germline, CDR1 is SGHAT and CDR2 is FQNNGV. Unmatched junction bases numbered 6, after V lost 5 bases and J lost 4 bases. The DNA of the CDR3 is TGTGCCAGCAGCGTAGCGGGAGGGCCGGTCACCGGGGAGCTGTTTTTT. Amino acid sequence: CASSVAGGPVTGELFF.

The V gene is TRBV5-4, the J gene TRBJ2-1; 11 bases align to TRBD2. The V and J ends lost 2 bases and 10 bases, in that order; junction bases with no gene match: 11. The CDR3 contains 16 residues. In germline, CDR1 is SGHNT, CDR2 YYREEE (reference sequence). CDR3 DNA sequence: TGTGCCAGCAGCTTAACTAGCGGGGGCCCTATCGGGGAGCAGTTCTTC. It translates to CASSLTSGGPIGEQFF.

The CDR3: CASSPTGANEKLFF. In nucleotides, the CDR3 is TGTGCCAGCAGTCCCACAGGTGCTAATGAAAAACTGTTTTTT. The chain couples TRBV11-2 to TRBJ1-4; tentatively, D is TRBD1 (5 bases). The V end lost 6 bases, the J end lost 3 bases, and 11 bases lay between the germline ends. The CDR3 contains 14 residues. Germline V gives CDR1 SGHAT, CDR2 FQNNGV.

The chain couples TRBV11-1 to TRBJ1-1, with D uncertain. The CDR3 length is 15 residues. Germline V gene lookup returns CDR1 SGHAT and CDR2 FQDESV (reference sequence). V gave up 5 bases and J gave up 0 bases, with 13 bases separating them. In nucleotides, the CDR3 is TGTGCCAGCAGCCGCAGATGGCCGATGAACACTGAAGCTTTCTTT. This sequence encodes CASSRRWPMNTEAFF.

The CDR3 sequence is CASTPAGGSSYEQYF. For the CDR3, the DNA is TGTGCCAGCACCCCAGCGGGCGGAAGCTCCTACGAGCAGTACTTC. This chain uses TRBV28 with TRBJ2-7, with a possible D match to TRBD2 (6 bases). Germline lookup yields CDR1 MDHEN and CDR2 SYDVKM. V lost 7 bases to trimming and J lost 0 bases, with 16 bases between them. The CDR3 spans 15 residues.

The chain couples TRBV6-1 to TRBJ2-5; TRBD2 aligns across 7 bases. The DNA end lines up better with TRBJ2-7; the J call may be wrong. CDR3 size: 13 residues. The germline gives CDR1 MNHNS, CDR2 SASEGT. The CDR3 DNA reads TGTGCCACCTCCGGGGGGACCTCCTACGAGCAGTACTTC. It translates to CATSGGTSYEQYF.

The rearrangement joins TRBV10-3 to TRBJ1-2; D may be TRBD1 (6 bases). Deletions cut 0 bases from V and 4 bases from J, with 18 bases between. CDR1 ENHRY and CDR2 SYGVKD come from the germline V gene. This CDR3 is 17 amino acids long. The CDR3 loop reads CAISESGNRALSYGYTF. The CDR3 DNA is TGTGCCATCAGTGAGTCAGGGAACAGGGCCCTTTCCTATGGCTACACCTTC.

For this clone: The junction and the germline gene differ at one end; a read error may be behind it. The J gene is TRBJ2-7, the V gene TRBV7-6, with D possibly being TRBD1 (5 bases). CDR3 length equals 13 residues. Germline V gene data show CDR1 as SGHVS and CDR2 as FNYEAQ. The CDR3 DNA sequence: TGTGCCAGCAGCTCCGAGGACAACTACGGGCAGTACTTC. Translation gives CASSSEDNYGQYF.

The rearrangement uses TRBV27 and TRBJ1-1; tentative D call: TRBD1 (5 bases). Between the trimmed V and J ends, which lost 0 bases and 2 bases, there was a span of 22 bases. Per the germline V gene, CDR1 is MNHEY and CDR2 is SMNVEV (reference sequence). CDR3 length: 19 residues. CDR3 nucleotides: TGTGCCAGCAGTTTATCTCGGGGCGGGGTAGGTAAGGCTAACACTGAAGCTTTCTTT. Protein product: CASSLSRGGVGKANTEAFF.

The chain combines TRBV18 with TRBJ1-1; D gene uncertain. Trimming took off 5 bases at V and 1 base at J, with 11 bases between the two ends. The CDR3 is 14 residues long. Germline V gene lookup returns CDR1 KGHSH and CDR2 LQKENI. The CDR3 DNA follows: TGTGCCAGCTCAACAATACAGACGAACACTGAAGCTTTCTTT. Amino acid sequence: CASSTIQTNTEAFF.

This clone was recorded a few times. The gene calls are TRBV28 and TRBJ2-3, with D possibly being TRBD2 (6 bases). Per germline, CDR1 MDHEN and CDR2 SYDVKM. V lost 11 bases and J lost 3, with 15 bases in between. The CDR3 covers 13 residues. CDR3 nucleotide sequence: TGTGCCTGGCGGGGTTTTTCGACAGATACGCAGTATTTT. This encodes CAWRGFSTDTQYF.

This clone appeared a single time. The chain joins TRBV7-6 to TRBJ2-5, with 15 bases matching TRBD2. Germline-derived CDR1 and CDR2 are SGHVS and FNYEAQ. The V segment lost 5 bases and the J segment 0 bases; nucleotides outside the gene matches: 10. This CDR3 spans 19 amino acids. CDR3 region: CASSHPGTSGGMYQETQYF. DNA for the CDR3: TGTGCCAGCAGCCACCCGGGGACTAGCGGGGGGATGTACCAAGAGACCCAGTACTTC.

The V gene is TRBV9, the J gene TRBJ1-1; D is perhaps TRBD1 (6 bases). Germline V gene lookup returns CDR1 SGDLS and CDR2 YYNGEE. The ends were cut back, 3 bases at V and 5 bases at J, with 11 bases in the middle. The CDR3 runs to 13 residues. The CDR3 is CASSGGGPTEAFF. For the CDR3, the DNA is TGTGCCAGCAGCGGGGGGGGGCCAACTGAAGCTTTCTTT.